This TCR beta chain was identified in a study of blood T cell repertoires in COVID-19. CDR3 length: 18 residues. Germline V CDR1 and CDR2: SNHLY, FYNNEI. The J segment lost 3 bases and the V segment lost 7 bases, leaving 18 bases of the junction unmatched. Assay: immunoSEQ multiplex PCR; the TCRdb copy retains only in-frame clones and omits some. The sample has a few hundred thousand clones, around 87% seen once. The rearrangement links TRBV2 to TRBJ2-7, with 10 bases aligning to TRBD2. This TCR was recovered from a woman between 18 and 29 years old with acute COVID-19. Sequenced input: PBMCs or T cells enriched from blood (not recorded which). The CDR3 sequence: CASTGQGELAGRFYEQYF. CDR3 bases: TGTGCCAGCACGGGGCAGGGTGAACTAGCGGGAAGGTTCTACGAGCAGTACTTC. The entire variable domain, with the rest obtained from reference TRBV2 and TRBJ2-7, is as follows: EPEVTQTPSHQVTQMGQEVILRCVPISNHLYFYWYRQILGQKVEFLVSFYNNEISEKSEIFDDQFSVERPDGSNFTLKIRSTKLEDSAMYFCASTGQGELAGRFYEQYFGPGTRLTVT.